The following is a T cell receptor beta chain sequence with its context. What it binds is unknown. This CDR3 is also generated by other DNA sequences in the sample. The CDR3 contains 13 residues. Trimming pared 3 bases from V and 3 bases from J, leaving 8 bases between. Germline lookup yields CDR1 SGHRS and CDR2 YFSETQ. The sample originates from a study of cytomegalovirus exposure and HLA in healthy donors. Findings and limits, study-wide: Listed as cytomegalovirus-associated were 164 TCR beta chains. Analyses of presence and absence presupposed an approximately uniform sequencing depth across donors. A later analysis linked a missense DCLRE1C variant to TCR beta V- and J-gene trimming.

This PCR relied on a set of 60 Vbeta primers and 13 Jbeta primers. The repertoire was sequenced with immunoSEQ multiplex PCR; TCRdb's copy has only in-frame clones and lacks some. The repertoire holds roughly 110,000 clones, with 70% to 80% as singletons. V is TRBV5-1 and J is TRBJ2-3; no reliable D call. The receptor was isolated from a female donor in good health and CMV-seronegative. The sequenced sample consisted of PBMCs. The CDR3: CASSSGLTDTQYF. DNA of the CDR3: TGCGCCAGCAGCTCAGGCCTAACAGATACGCAGTATTTT.